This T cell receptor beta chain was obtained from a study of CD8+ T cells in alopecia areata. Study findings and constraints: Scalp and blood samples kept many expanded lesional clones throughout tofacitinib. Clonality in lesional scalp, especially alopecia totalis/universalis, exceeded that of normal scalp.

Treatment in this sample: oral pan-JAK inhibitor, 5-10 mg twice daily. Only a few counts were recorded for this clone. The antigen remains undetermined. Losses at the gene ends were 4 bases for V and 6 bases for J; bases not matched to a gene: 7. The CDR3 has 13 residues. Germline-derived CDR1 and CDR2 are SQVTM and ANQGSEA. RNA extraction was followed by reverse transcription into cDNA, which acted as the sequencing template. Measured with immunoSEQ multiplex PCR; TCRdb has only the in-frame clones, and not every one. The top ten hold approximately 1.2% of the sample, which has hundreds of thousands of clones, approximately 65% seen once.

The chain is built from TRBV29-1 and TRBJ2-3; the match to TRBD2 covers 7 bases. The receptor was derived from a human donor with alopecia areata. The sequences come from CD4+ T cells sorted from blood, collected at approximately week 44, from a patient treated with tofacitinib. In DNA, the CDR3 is TGCAGCGTTGGAGCGGTGGGGGGGGATACGCAGTATTTT. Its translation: CSVGAVGGDTQYF.